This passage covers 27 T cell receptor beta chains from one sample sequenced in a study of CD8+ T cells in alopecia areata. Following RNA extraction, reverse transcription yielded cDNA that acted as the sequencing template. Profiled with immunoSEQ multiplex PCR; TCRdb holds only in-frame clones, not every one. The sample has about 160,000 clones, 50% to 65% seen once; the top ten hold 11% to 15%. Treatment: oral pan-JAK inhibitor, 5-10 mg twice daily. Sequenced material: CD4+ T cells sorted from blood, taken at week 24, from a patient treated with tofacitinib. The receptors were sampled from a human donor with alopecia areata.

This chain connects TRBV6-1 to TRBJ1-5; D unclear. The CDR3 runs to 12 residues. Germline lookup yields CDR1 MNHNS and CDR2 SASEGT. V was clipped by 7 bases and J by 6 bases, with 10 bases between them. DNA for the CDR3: TGTGCCAGCAAATCCCCGTCTCAGCCCCAGCATTTT. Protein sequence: CASKSPSQPQHF.

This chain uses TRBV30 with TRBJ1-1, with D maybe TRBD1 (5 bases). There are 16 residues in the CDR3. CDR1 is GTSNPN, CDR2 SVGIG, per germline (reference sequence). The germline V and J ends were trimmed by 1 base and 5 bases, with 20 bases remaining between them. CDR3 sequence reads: CAWSAARVGGLTEAFF. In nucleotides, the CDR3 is TGTGCCTGGAGTGCCGCCCGGGTGGGGGGACTGACTGAAGCTTTCTTT.

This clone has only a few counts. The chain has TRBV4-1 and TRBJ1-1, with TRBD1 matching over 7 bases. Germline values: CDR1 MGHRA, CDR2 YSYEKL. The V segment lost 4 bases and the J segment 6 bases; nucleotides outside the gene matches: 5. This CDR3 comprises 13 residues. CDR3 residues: CASSLKGAAEAFF. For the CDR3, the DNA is TGCGCCAGCAGCCTCAAGGGGGCAGCTGAAGCTTTCTTT.

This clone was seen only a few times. The CDR3 nucleotides are TGTGCCAGCAGCTTAGGAAGGGGGCCAGATACGCAGTATTTT. This encodes CASSLGRGPDTQYF. This sequence joins TRBV7-8 and TRBJ2-3; 7 bases align to TRBD1. This CDR3 spans 14 amino acids. Per the germline V gene, CDR1 is SGHVS and CDR2 is FQNEAQ. With V trimmed by 1 base and J by 4 bases, 2 bases remained unmatched.

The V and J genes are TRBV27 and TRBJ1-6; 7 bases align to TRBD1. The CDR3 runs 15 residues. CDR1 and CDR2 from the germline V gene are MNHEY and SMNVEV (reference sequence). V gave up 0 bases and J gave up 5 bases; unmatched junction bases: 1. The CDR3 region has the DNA TGTGCCAGCAGTTTATCGACAGGGAATAATTCACCCCTCCACTTT. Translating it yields CASSLSTGNNSPLHF.

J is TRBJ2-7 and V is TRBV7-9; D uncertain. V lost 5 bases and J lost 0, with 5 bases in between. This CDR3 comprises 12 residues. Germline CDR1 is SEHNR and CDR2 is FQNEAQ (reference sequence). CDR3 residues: CASSPSSYEQYF. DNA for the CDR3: TGTGCCAGCAGCCCGAGCTCCTACGAGCAGTACTTC.

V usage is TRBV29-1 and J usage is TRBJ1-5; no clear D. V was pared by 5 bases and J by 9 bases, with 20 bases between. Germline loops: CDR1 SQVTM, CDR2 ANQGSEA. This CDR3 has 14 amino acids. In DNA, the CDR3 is TGCAGCGTTAGAGAACACGAAGGGTCATCGCCCCAGCATTTT. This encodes CSVREHEGSSPQHF.

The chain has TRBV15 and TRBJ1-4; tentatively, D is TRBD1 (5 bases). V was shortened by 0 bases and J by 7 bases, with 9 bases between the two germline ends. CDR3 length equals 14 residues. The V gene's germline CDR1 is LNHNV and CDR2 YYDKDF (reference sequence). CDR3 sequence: CATSREGVGEKLFF. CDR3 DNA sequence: TGTGCCACCAGCAGAGAGGGGGTGGGTGAAAAACTGTTTTTT.

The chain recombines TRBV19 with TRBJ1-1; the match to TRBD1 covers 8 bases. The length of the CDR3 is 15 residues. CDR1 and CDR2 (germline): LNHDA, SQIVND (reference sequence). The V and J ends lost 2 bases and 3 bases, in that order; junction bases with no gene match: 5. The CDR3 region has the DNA TGTGCCAGTAGTATAAGGCAGGGGGCGGACACTGAAGCTTTCTTT. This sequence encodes CASSIRQGADTEAFF.

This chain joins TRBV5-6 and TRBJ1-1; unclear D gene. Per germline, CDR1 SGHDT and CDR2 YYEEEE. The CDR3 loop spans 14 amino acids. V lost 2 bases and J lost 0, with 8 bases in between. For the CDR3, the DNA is TGTGCCAGCAGCTTTCTGGGGATGAACACTGAAGCTTTCTTT. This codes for CASSFLGMNTEAFF.

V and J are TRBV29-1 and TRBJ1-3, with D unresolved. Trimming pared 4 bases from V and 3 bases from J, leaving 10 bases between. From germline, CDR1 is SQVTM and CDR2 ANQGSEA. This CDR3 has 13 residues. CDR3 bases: TGCAGCGTTGCCAAGACCAGTGGAAACACCATATATTTT. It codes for CSVAKTSGNTIYF.

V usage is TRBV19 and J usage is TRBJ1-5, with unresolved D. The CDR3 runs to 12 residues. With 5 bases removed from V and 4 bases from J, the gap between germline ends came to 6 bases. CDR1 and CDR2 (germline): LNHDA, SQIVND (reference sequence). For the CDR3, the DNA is TGTGCCAGTAGTCCAGGTAATCAGCCCCAGCATTTT. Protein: CASSPGNQPQHF.

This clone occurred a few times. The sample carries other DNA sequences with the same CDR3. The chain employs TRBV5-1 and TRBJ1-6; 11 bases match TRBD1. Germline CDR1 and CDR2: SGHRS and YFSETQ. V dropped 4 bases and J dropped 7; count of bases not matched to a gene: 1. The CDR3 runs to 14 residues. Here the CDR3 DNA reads TGCGCCAGCAGCCGGGACAGGGGGAATTCACCCCTCCACTTT. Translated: CASSRDRGNSPLHF.

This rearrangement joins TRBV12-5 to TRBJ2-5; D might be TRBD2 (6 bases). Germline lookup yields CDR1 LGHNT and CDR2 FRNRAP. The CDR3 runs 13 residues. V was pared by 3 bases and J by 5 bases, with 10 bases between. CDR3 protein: CASGFRGMETQYF. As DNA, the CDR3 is TGTGCTAGTGGTTTCCGGGGGATGGAGACCCAGTACTTC.

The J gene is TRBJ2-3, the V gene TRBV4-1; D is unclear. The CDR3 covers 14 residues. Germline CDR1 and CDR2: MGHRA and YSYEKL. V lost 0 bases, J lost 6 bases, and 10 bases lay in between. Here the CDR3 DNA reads TGCGCCAGCAGCCAAGAAATCAGCAGGGATACGCAGTATTTT. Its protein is CASSQEISRDTQYF.

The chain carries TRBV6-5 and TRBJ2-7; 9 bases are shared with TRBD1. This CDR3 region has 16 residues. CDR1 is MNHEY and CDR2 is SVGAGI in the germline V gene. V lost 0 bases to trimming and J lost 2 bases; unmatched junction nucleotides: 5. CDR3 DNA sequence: TGTGCCAGCAGTTACTCGAAAACAGGGGGCACCTACGAGCAGTACTTC. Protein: CASSYSKTGGTYEQYF.

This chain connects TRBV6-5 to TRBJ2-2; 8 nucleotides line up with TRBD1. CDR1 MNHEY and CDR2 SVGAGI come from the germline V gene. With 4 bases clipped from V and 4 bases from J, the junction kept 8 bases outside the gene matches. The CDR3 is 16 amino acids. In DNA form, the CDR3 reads TGTGCCAGCAGTTTCACGCGCGACAGGGGCACCGGGGAGCTGTTTTTT. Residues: CASSFTRDRGTGELFF.

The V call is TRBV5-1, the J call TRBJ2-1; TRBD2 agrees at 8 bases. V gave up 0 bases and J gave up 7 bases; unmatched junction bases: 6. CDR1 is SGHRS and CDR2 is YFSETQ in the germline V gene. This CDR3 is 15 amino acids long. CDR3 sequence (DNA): TGCGCCAGCAGCTTGGAGCGGGGGCCTGGGAATGAGCAGTTCTTC. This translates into CASSLERGPGNEQFF.

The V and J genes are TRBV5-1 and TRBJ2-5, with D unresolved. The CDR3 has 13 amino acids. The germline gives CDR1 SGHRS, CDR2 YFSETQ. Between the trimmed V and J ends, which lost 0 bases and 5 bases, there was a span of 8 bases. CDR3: CASSLGPGETQYF. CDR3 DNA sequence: TGCGCCAGCAGCTTGGGTCCCGGGGAGACCCAGTACTTC.

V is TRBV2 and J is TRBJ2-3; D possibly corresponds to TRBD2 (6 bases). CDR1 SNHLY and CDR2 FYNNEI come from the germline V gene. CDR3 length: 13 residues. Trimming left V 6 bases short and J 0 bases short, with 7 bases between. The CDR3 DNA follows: TGTGCCAGCAGCGGGGGTAGCACAGATACGCAGTATTTT. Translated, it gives CASSGGSTDTQYF.

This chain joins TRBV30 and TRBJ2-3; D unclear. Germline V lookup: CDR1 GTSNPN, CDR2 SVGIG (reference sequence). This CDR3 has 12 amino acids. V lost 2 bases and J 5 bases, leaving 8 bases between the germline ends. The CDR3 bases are TGTGCCTGGAGTCCGTACATAGATACGCAGTATTTT. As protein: CAWSPYIDTQYF.

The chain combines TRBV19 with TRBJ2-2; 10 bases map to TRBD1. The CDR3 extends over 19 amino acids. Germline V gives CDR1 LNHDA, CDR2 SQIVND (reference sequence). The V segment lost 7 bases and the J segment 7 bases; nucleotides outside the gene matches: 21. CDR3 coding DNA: TGTGCCAGTACCAAAGGGACAGGGGATATATGGCAAACGCGCGGGGAGCTGTTTTTT. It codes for CASTKGTGDIWQTRGELFF.

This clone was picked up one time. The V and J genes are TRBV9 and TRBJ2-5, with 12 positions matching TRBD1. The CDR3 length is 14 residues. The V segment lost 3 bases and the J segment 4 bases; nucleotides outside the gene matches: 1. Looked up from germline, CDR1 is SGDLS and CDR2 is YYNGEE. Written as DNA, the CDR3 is TGTGCCAGCAGCGGGGACAGGGGGCCAGAGACCCAGTACTTC. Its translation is CASSGDRGPETQYF.

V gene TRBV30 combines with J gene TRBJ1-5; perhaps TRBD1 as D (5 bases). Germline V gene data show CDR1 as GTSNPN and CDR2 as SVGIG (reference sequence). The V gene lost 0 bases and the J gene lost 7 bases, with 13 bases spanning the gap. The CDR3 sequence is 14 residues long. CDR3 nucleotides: TGTGCCTGGAGTGTACGGGGCCTCAACCAGCCCCAGCATTTT. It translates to CAWSVRGLNQPQHF.

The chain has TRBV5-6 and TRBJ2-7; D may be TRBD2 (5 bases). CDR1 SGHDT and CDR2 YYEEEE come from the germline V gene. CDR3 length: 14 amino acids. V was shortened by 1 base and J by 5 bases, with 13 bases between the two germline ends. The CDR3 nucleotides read TGTGCCAGCAGCTTGTTGGGAGTGAGGAACGAGCAGTACTTC. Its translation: CASSLLGVRNEQYF.

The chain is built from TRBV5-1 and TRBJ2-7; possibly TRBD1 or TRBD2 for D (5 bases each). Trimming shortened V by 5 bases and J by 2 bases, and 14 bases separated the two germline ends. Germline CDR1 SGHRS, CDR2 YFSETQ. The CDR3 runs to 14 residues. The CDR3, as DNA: TGCGCCAGCAGTTCCGGGACCGAGACCTACGAGCAGTACTTC. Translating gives CASSSGTETYEQYF.

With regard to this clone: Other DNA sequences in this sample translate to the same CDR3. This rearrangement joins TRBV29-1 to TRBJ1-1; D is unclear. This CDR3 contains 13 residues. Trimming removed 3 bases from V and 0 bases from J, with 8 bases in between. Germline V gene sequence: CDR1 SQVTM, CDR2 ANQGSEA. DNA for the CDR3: TGCAGCGTTGAGCGGCAGGTGAACACTGAAGCTTTCTTT. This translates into CSVERQVNTEAFF.